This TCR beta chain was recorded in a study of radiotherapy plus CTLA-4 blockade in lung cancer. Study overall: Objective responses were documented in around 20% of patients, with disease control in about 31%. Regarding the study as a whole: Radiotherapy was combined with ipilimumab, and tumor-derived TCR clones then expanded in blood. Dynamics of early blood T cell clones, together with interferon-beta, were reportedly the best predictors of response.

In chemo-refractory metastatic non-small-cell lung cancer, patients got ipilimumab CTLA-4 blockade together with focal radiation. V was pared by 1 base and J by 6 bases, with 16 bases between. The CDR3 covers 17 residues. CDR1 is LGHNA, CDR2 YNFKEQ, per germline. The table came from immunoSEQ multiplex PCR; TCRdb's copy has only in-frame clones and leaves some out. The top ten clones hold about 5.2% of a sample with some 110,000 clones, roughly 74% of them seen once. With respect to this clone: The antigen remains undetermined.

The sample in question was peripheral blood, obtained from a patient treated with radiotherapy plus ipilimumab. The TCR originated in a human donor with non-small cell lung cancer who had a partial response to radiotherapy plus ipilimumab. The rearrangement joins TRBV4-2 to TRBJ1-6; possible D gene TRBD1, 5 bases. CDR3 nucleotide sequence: TGTGCCAGCAGCCAAGTAAGGCAGCAGGGTGGTAATTCACCCCTCCACTTT. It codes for CASSQVRQQGGNSPLHF.